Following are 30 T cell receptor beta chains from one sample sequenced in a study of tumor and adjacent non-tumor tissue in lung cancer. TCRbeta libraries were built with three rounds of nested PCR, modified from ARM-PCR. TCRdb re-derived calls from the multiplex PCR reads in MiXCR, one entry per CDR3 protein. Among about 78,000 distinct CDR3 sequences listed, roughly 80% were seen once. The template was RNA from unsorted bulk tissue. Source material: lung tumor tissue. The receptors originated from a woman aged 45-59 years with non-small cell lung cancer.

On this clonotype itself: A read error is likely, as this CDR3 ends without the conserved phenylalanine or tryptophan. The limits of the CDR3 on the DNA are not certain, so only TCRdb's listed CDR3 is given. This chain's CDR3 is CASSSCRTGDRTHYL. This chain uses TRBV11-3 with TRBJ2-5; the DNA was not compared with TRBD1, the D call given in the table. Germline-derived CDR1 and CDR2 are SGHNT and YENEEA. The length of the CDR3 is 15 amino acids, counting both ends.

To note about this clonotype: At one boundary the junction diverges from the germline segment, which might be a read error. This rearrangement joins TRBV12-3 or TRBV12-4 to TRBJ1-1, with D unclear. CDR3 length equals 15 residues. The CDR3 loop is CANSLGGSLDTEAFF. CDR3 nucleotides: TGTGCCAACAGTTTAGGCGGCAGCCTAGACACTGAAGCTTTCTTT.

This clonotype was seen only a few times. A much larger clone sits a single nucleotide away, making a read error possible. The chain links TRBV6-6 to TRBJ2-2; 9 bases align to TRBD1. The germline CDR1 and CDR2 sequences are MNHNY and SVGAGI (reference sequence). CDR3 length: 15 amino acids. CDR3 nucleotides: TGTGTCAGCAGTATGGACAGGGGGAACACCGGGGAGCTGTTTTTT. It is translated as CVSSMDRGNTGELFF.

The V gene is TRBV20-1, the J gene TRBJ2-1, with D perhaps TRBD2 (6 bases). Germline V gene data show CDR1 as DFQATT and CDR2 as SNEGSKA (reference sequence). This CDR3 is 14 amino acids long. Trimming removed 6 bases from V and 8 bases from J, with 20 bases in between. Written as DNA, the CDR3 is TGCAGTGCCACTAGTGGGGGGACCGTGGATGAGCAGTTCTTC. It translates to CSATSGGTVDEQFF.

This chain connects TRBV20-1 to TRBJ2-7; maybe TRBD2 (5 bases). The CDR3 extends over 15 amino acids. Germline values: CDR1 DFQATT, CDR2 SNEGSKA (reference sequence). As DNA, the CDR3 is TGCAATGTTAGAGATCCCCGGGGTGCGGGCTACGAGCAGTACTTC. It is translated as CNVRDPRGAGYEQYF.

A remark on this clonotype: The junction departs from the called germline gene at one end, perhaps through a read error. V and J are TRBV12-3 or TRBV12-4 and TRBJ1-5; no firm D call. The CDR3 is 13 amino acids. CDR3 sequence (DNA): TGTGCCAGCACCCAGCGTACCAATCAGCCTCAGCATTTT. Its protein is CASTQRTNQPQHF.

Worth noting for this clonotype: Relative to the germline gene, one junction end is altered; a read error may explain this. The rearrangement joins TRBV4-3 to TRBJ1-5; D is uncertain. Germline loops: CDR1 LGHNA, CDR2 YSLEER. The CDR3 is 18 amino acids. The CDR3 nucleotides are TGCGCCAGTAGCCAAGGGATAGGCGCAGGAGGGAGCAATCAGCCCCAGCATTTT. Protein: CASSQGIGAGGSNQPQHF.

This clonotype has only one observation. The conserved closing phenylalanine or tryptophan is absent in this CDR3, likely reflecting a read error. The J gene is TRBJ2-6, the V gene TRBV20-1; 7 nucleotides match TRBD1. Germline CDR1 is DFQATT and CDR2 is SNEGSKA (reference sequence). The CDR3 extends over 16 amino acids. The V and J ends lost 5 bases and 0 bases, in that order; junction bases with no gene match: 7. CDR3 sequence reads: CSALSTGNSGANVLTV. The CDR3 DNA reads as TGCAGTGCTCTCTCGACAGGGAACTCTGGGGCCAACGTCCTGACTGTC.

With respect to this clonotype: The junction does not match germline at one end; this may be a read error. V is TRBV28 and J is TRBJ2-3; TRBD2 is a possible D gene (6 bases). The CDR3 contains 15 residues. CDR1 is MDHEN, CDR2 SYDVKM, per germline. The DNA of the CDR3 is TGTGCCAGTAGTTTAGCTAGCGCCCTCACAGATACGCAGTATTTT. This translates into CASSLASALTDTQYF.

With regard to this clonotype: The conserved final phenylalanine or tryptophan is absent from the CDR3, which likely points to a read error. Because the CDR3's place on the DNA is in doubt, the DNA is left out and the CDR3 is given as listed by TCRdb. This CDR3 is CSATGQVKEQNL. The J gene is TRBJ2-7, the V gene TRBV20-1; the D call of TRBD1 is as the table states it, not checked on the DNA. From germline, CDR1 is DFQATT and CDR2 SNEGSKA (reference sequence). The CDR3 is 12 residues long, ends included.

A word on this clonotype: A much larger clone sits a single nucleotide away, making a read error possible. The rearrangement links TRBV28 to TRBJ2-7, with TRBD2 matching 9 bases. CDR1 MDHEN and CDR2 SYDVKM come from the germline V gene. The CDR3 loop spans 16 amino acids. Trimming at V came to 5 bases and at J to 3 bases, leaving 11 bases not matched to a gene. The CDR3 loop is CASSPPIAGAFYEQYF. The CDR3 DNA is TGTGCCAGCAGTCCCCCCATAGCGGGAGCCTTCTACGAGCAGTACTTC.

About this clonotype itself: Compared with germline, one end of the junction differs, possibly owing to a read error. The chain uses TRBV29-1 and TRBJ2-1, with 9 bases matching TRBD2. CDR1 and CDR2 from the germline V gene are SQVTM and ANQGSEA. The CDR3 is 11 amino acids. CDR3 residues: CSINAGGEHIF. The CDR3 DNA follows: TGCAGCATTAACGCGGGGGGGGAGCACATCTTC.

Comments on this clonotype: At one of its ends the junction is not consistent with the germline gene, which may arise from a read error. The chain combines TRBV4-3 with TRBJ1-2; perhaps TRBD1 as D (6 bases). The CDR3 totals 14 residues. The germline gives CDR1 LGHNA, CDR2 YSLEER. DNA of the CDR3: TGTGCCAGCAGCCAAATACAGGGAGACTACGGCTACACCTTC. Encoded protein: CASSQIQGDYGYTF.

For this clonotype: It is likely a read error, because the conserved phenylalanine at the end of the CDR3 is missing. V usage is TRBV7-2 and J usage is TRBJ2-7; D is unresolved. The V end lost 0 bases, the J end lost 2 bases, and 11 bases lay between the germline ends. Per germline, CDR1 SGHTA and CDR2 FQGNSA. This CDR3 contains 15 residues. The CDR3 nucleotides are TGTGCCAGCAGCTTAGCGCTGGGGTATCCCTACGAGCAGTACCTC. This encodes CASSLALGYPYEQYL.

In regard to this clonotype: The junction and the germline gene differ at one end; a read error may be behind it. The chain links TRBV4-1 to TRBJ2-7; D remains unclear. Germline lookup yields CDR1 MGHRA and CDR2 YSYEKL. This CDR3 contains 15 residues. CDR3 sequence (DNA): TGCACCAGCAGCCAAGAATTGTGGGAAACCTACGAGCAGTACTTC. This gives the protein CTSSQELWETYEQYF.

The DNA of the CDR3 is TGCAGTACTGACTATGGGAGCTCTGGAAACACCATATATTTT. The encoded protein is CSTDYGSSGNTIYF. The rearrangement links TRBV20-1 to TRBJ1-3; D is uncertain. Germline V gives CDR1 DFQATT, CDR2 SNEGSKA (reference sequence). This CDR3 contains 14 residues. Trimming pared 8 bases from V and 0 bases from J, leaving 14 bases between.

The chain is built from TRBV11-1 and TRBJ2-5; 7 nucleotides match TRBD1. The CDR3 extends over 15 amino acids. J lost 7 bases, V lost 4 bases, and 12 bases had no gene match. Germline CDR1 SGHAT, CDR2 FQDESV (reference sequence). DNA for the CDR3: TGTGCCAGCAGCTCGTACAGGACAGGCTATAGGACCCAGTACTTC. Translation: CASSSYRTGYRTQYF.

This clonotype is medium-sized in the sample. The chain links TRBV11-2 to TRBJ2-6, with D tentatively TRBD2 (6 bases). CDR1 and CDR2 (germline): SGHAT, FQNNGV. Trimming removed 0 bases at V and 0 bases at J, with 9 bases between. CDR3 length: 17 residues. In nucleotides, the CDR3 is TGTGCCAGCAGCTTAGATCGGGACTCCTCTGGGGCCAACGTCCTGACTTTC. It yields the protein CASSLDRDSSGANVLTF.

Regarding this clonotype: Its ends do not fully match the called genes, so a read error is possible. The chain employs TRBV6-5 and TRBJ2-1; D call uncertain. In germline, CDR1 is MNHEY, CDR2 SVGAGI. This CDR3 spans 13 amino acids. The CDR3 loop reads CDSSQFSLSEQFF. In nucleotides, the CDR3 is TGTGACAGCAGTCAATTCTCACTCAGTGAGCAGTTCTTC.

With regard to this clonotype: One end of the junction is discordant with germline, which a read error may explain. Here the CDR3 reads CVSSYWADEFNQHQHF. Here the CDR3 DNA reads TGTGTCAGCAGTTACTGGGCAGATGAGTTCAATCAGCACCAGCATTTT. The V and J genes are TRBV6-6 and TRBJ1-5; no reliable D call. In germline, CDR1 is MNHNY, CDR2 SVGAGI (reference sequence). The CDR3 runs 16 residues.

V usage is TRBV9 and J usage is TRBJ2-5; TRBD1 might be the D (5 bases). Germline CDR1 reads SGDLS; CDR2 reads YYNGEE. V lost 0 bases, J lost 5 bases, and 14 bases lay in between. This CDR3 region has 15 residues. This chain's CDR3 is CASSVGTMERETQYF. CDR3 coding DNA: TGTGCCAGCAGCGTAGGGACAATGGAAAGGGAGACCCAGTACTTC.

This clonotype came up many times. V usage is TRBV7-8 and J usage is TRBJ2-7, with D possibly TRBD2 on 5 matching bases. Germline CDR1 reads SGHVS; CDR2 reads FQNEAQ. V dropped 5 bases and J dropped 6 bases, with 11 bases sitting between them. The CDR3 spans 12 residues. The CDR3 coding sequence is TGTGCCAGCAGCCATAGCGTCTCCGAGCAGTACTTC. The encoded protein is CASSHSVSEQYF.

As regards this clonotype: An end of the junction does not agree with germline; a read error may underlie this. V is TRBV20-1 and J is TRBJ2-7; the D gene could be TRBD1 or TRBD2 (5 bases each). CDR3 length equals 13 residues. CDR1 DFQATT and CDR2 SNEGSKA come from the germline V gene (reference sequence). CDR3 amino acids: CSARGDRDYGQYF. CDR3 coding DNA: TGCAGTGCTAGGGGGGATAGAGACTACGGGCAGTACTTC.

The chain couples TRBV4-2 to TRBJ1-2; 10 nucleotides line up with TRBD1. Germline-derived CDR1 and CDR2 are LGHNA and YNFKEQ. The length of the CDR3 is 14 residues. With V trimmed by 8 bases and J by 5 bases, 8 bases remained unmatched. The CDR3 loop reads CASGEDRGIYGYTF. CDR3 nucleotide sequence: TGTGCCAGCGGGGAGGACAGGGGGATTTATGGCTACACCTTC.

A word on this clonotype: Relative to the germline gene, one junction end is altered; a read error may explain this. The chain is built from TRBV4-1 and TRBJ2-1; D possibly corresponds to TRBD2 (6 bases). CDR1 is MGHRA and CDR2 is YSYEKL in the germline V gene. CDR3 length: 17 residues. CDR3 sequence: CVSSHPWDLLRMHEQFF. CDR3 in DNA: TGCGTCAGCAGCCACCCCTGGGACTTATTGCGTATGCATGAGCAGTTCTTC.

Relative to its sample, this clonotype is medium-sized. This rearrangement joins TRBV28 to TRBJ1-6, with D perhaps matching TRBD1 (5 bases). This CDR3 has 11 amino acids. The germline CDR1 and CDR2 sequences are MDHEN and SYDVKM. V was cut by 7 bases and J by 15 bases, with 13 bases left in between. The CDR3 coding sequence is TGTGCCAGCAAGGGACCGCCAGGCCTCCACTTT. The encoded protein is CASKGPPGLHF.

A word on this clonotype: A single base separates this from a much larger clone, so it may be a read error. Written as DNA, the CDR3 is TGTGCCAGCAGTCTAGCGGGAGTGGTCGGGGAGCTGTTTTTT. Protein sequence: CASSLAGVVGELFF. The rearrangement joins TRBV12-3 or TRBV12-4 to TRBJ2-2; TRBD2 aligns across 10 bases. CDR3 length: 14 residues.

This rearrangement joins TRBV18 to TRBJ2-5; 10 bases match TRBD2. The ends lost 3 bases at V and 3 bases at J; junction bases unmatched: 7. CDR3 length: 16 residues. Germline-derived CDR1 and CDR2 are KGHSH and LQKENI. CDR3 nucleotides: TGTGCCAGCTCACCCTGGGGTCTAGCGGGAGAAGAGACCCAGTACTTC. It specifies CASSPWGLAGEETQYF.

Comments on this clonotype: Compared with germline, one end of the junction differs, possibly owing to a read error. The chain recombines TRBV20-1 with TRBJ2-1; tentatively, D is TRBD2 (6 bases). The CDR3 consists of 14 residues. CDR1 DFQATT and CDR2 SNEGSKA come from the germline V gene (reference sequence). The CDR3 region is CSAQTSSGYNEELF. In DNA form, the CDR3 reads TGCAGTGCGCAAACTAGCTCGGGTTACAATGAGGAGTTATTC.

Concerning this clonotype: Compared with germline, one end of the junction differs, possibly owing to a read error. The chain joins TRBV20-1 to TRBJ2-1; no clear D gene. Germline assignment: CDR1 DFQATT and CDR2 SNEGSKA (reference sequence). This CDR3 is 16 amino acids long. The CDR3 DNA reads TGCAGTGCTCCCATCCACTTGGCGAACTTGAGGAATGAGGAGCTCTTC. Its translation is CSAPIHLANLRNEELF.